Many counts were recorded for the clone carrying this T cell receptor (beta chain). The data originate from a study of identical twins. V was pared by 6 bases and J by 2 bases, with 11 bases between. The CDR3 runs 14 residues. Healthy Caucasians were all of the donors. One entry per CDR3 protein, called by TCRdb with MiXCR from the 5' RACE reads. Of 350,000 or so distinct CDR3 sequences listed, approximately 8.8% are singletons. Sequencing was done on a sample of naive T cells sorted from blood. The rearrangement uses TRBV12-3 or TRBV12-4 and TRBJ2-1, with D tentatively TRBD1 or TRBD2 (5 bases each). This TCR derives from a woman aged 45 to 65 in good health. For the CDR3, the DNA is TGTGCCAGCAGCTCCGGGACCCCCTACAATGAGCAGTTCTTC. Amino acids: CASSSGTPYNEQFF.